This record concerns one TCR beta chain sequence. Deletions cut 6 bases from V and 3 bases from J, with 15 bases between. The CDR3 length is 14 residues. CDR1 and CDR2 from the germline V gene are MNHEY and SMNVEV (reference sequence). Naive CD8 cells lacked CD45RO, underwent positive selection for CCR7 and left out terminally differentiated effector memory CD45RA+ cells. The data derive from a study of shared clonotypes between healthy human individuals. The test was conducted at deep level. The method was immunoSEQ multiplex PCR; TCRdb's version includes in-frame clones alone and lacks a portion of them. The sample shows around 2,100,000 clones, approximately 94% of them seen only once.

The chain carries TRBV27 and TRBJ2-7; D possibly corresponds to TRBD1 (5 bases). The receptor was isolated from a man aged 18 to 30 in good health. Material: naive CD8+ T cells sorted from blood. The CDR3 sequence is CASSPEGVNYEQYF. DNA for the CDR3: TGTGCCAGCAGCCCCGAAGGGGTCAACTACGAGCAGTACTTC.